This is a list of T cell receptor beta chains from one sample in a study of Ad26.COV2.S vaccination and SARS-CoV-2 variants. The method was immunoSEQ multiplex PCR; TCRdb's version includes in-frame clones alone and lacks a portion of them. The sample shows a few hundred thousand clones, roughly 91% of them seen only once. The sequences come from peripheral blood, collected in a trial of Ad26.COV2.S vaccine versus placebo. Every receptor here comes from a person aged 18-60 years who received the Ad26.COV2.S COVID-19 vaccine or a placebo. The CDR3 runs from the conserved cysteine through the conserved F or W. A D gene is named only where the DNA matches it firmly. Clone size appears in some rows only: once, few, many, or a class for an expanded clone.

size	V	J	D	DNA	CDR3
once	TRBV7-8	TRBJ2-2	TRBD2	TGTGCCAGCAGCCCCTCATCTACTAGCGGAGCCTGGGAGCTGTTTTTT	CASSPSSTSGAWELFF
.	TRBV7-3	TRBJ2-7	.	TGTGCCAGCAGCAGCGCGAGAGGAGGACCCTACGAGCAGTACTTC	CASSSARGGPYEQYF
.	TRBV7-2	TRBJ1-5	TRBD1	TGTGCCAGCAGCGGTCGACAGGGTAGTGATCAGCCCCAGCATTTT	CASSGRQGSDQPQHF
once	TRBV6-5	TRBJ2-1	TRBD2	TGTGCCAGCAAACGGGAGGGCCTTAATGAGCAGTTCTTC	CASKREGLNEQFF
.	TRBV30	TRBJ2-3	.	TGTGCCTGGAGTGTACGCCGGGAGAGGGATACGCAGTATTTT	CAWSVRRERDTQYF
few	TRBV10-3	TRBJ2-3	.	TGTGCCATCAGTGGACCCTTATCCGGGCACGGAAGGACAGATACGCAGTATTTT	CAISGPLSGHGRTDTQYF
once	TRBV2	TRBJ2-5	.	TGTGCCAGCAAAGGGGAAGAGACCCAGTACTTC	CASKGEETQYF
.	TRBV23-1	TRBJ1-1	.	TGCGCCAGCAGCCCTAACACTGAAGCTTTCTTT	CASSPNTEAFF
.	TRBV18	TRBJ2-1	.	TGTGCCAGCTCACTAAGAGATGAGCAGTTCTTC	CASSLRDEQFF
.	TRBV27	TRBJ2-2	.	TGTGCCAGCAGTTTATCAGGGGGAGGGGACACCGGGGAGCTGTTTTTT	CASSLSGGGDTGELFF
.	TRBV7-2	TRBJ2-7	.	TGTGCCAGCAGCTTAGGGACTCCATACGAGCAGTACTTC	CASSLGTPYEQYF
.	TRBV28	TRBJ1-5	.	TGTGCCAGCAGTCCCTGGACAGATAGCAATCAGCCCCAGCATTTT	CASSPWTDSNQPQHF
.	TRBV25-1	TRBJ1-2	TRBD1	TGTGCCAGCAGTGGACCCACAGGGGAGTCGGGTGTCTATGGCTACACCTTC	CASSGPTGESGVYGYTF
.	TRBV6-2/TRBV6-3	TRBJ2-3	TRBD2	TGTGCCAGCAGTTACGAGCGGGGGCGGGAGGGCCGCTCAGATACGCAGTATTTT	CASSYERGREGRSDTQYF
.	TRBV27	TRBJ2-7	.	TGTGCCAGCAGTTTATGGGCAGGGGCCTCCTACGAGCAGTACTTC	CASSLWAGASYEQYF
.	TRBV28	TRBJ1-3	.	TGTGCCAGCAGTTTCGGCGGGGGAAACACCATATATTTT	CASSFGGGNTIYF
few	TRBV7-2	TRBJ2-1	.	TGTGCCAGCAGCTTAGGGGCGGAGGTTCGAAATGAGCAGTTCTTC	CASSLGAEVRNEQFF
once	TRBV24-1	TRBJ1-2	TRBD1	TGTGCCACCAGTGATCCCGGACAGGGGGACTATGGCTACACCTTC	CATSDPGQGDYGYTF
once	TRBV20-1	TRBJ2-7	TRBD2	TGCAGTGCTAGTGACCTACTAAGCGGGGCCCTTGACGAGCAGTACTTC	CSASDLLSGALDEQYF
.	TRBV6-6	TRBJ2-7	.	TGTGCCAGCAGTTACTCGCCCCGGGACACGGATGGGGAGCAGTACTTC	CASSYSPRDTDGEQYF
once	TRBV25-1	TRBJ2-7	.	TGTGCCAGCAGGAAGGGAGAAGAGCAGTACTTC	CASRKGEEQYF
.	TRBV27	TRBJ2-2	TRBD2	TGTGCCAGCAGTTTAAAGGGCCCTAGCGGGAGGAACACCGGGGAGCTGTTTTTT	CASSLKGPSGRNTGELFF
.	TRBV29-1	TRBJ2-5	.	TGCAGCGTTTGCCGAACCACCGGGACCCCCCGGGAGACCCAGTACTTC	CSVCRTTGTPRETQYF
.	TRBV5-6	TRBJ2-2	TRBD1	TGTGCCAGCAGCTTGGTTGGACAGGGAAACACCGGGGAGCTGTTTTTT	CASSLVGQGNTGELFF
.	TRBV28	TRBJ1-6	.	TGTGCCAGTTTTAGGGGCCGCTCCTATAATTCACCCCTCCACTTT	CASFRGRSYNSPLHF
.	TRBV7-3	TRBJ2-2	.	TGTGCCAGCAGCTTGAGACAGCACACCGGGGAGCTGTTTTTT	CASSLRQHTGELFF
.	TRBV6-5	TRBJ2-7	TRBD2	TGTGCCAGCAGTACCGGGGGGGTAGAGATCGAGCAGTACTTC	CASSTGGVEIEQYF
.	TRBV15	TRBJ2-1	TRBD2	TGTGCCACCAGTCCGAGCGGGATTTGGGGTGAGCAGTTCTTC	CATSPSGIWGEQFF
.	TRBV5-1	TRBJ2-7	.	TGCGCCAGCAGATTGGCTGCGAGGGGTGAGCAGTACTTC	CASRLAARGEQYF
.	TRBV7-3	TRBJ2-3	.	TGTGCCAGCAGCTTACTAGGGGGGAGCACAGATACGCAGTATTTT	CASSLLGGSTDTQYF
.	TRBV7-2	TRBJ2-1	TRBD1	TGTGCCAGCAGCAGGGACAGAAGGAGCTCCTACAATGAGCAGTTCTTC	CASSRDRRSSYNEQFF
.	TRBV21-1	TRBJ1-5	.	TGTGCCAGCAGAGCCATCGGGCCTGAGGGGTTTTATAGCAATCAGCCCCAGCATTTT	CASRAIGPEGFYSNQPQHF
.	TRBV20-1	TRBJ2-1	.	TGCAGTGCTAGTAGAGAAGTCGGTGAGCAGTTCTTC	CSASREVGEQFF